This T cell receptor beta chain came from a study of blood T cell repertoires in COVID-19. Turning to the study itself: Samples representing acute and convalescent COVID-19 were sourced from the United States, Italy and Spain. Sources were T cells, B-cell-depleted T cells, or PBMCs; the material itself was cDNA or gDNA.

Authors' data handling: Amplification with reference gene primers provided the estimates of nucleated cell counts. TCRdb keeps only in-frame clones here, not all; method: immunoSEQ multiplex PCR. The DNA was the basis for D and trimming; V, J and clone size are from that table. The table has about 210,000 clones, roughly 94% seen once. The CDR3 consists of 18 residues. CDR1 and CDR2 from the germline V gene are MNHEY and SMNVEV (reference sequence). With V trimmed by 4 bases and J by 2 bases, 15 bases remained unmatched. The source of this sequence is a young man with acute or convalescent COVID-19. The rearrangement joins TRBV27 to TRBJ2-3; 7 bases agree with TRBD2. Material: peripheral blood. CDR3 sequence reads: CASSSLGRGSTHTDTQYF. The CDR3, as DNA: TGTGCCAGCAGTTCCTTAGGGCGCGGGAGTACGCACACAGATACGCAGTATTTT.